Listed below are T cell receptor beta chains from one sample, sequenced in a study of blood T cell repertoires in COVID-19. The protocol was immunoSEQ multiplex PCR, while the TCRdb copy is restricted to in-frame clones and leaves out a portion. The sample lists about 330,000 clones; 65% to 90% were seen once. Sequenced sample: peripheral blood. The source of these receptors is a human donor in a cohort sampled during active COVID-19. Each CDR3 is given with its conserved first and last residue.

CDR3aa: CAWSVSSTRQFF
len: 12
j_gene: TRBJ2-1
v_gene: TRBV30

CDR3aa: CASSEVAGKVSGELFF
len: 16
j_gene: TRBJ2-2
v_gene: TRBV10-1

CDR3aa: CASRPTGGDREKLFF
len: 15
j_gene: TRBJ1-4
v_gene: TRBV7-9

CDR3aa: CASSYGPSGGYF
len: 12
j_gene: TRBJ2-5
v_gene: TRBV6-2/TRBV6-3

CDR3aa: CASSEETSNNEQFF
len: 14
j_gene: TRBJ2-1
v_gene: TRBV7-9

CDR3aa: CASSVTTRGISPLHF
len: 15
j_gene: TRBJ1-6
v_gene: TRBV6-5

CDR3aa: CATSTGQVKPQHF
len: 13
j_gene: TRBJ1-5
v_gene: TRBV15

CDR3aa: CASSSGLAGTDTQYF
len: 15
j_gene: TRBJ2-3
v_gene: TRBV5-8

CDR3aa: CASSFTGGDEKLFF
len: 14
j_gene: TRBJ1-4
v_gene: TRBV27

CDR3aa: CASSWADGYTF
len: 11
j_gene: TRBJ1-2
v_gene: TRBV12-3/TRBV12-4

CDR3aa: CASSDSAGGGDTQYF
len: 15
j_gene: TRBJ2-3
v_gene: TRBV6-4

CDR3aa: CASSREWGVQETQYF
len: 15
j_gene: TRBJ2-5
v_gene: TRBV4-2

CDR3aa: CASSQTGGVAGELFF
len: 15
j_gene: TRBJ2-2
v_gene: TRBV7-9

CDR3aa: CASSFNYGYTF
len: 11
j_gene: TRBJ1-2
v_gene: TRBV12-3/TRBV12-4

CDR3aa: CASSATSGGNTGELFF
len: 16
j_gene: TRBJ2-2
v_gene: TRBV6-1

CDR3aa: CASSLKTSGGSKNIQYF
len: 17
j_gene: TRBJ2-4
v_gene: TRBV7-9

CDR3aa: CASSTRRTSGGDEQYF
len: 16
j_gene: TRBJ2-7
v_gene: TRBV7-2